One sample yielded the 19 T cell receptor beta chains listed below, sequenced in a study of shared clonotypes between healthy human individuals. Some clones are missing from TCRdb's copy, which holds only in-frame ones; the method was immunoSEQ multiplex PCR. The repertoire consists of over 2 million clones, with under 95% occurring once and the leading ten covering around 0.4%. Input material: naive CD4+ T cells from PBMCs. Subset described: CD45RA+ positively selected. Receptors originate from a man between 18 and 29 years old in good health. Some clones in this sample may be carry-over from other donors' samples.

The CDR3 DNA sequence: TGTGCCAGCAAGTCTCCAGGGTCGAATGAAAAACTGTTTTTT. This gives the protein CASKSPGSNEKLFF. V and J are TRBV28 and TRBJ1-4, with D perhaps matching TRBD1 (5 bases). This CDR3 spans 14 amino acids. Trimming took off 7 bases at V and 5 bases at J, with 14 bases between the two ends. Germline V gene data show CDR1 as MDHEN and CDR2 as SYDVKM. Variable domain in full (rest from reference TRBV28 and TRBJ1-4): DVKVTQSSRYLVKRTGEKVFLECVQDMDHENMFWYRQDPGLGLRLIYFSYDVKMKEKGDIPEGYSVSREKKERFSLILESASTNQTSMYLCASKSPGSNEKLFFGSGTQLSVL.

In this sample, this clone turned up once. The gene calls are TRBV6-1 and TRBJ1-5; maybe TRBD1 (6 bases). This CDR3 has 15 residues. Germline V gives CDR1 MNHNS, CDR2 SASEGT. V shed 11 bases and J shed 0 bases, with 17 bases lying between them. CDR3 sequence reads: CAGAGTQNSNQPQHF. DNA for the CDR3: TGTGCCGGGGCCGGGACACAAAATAGCAATCAGCCCCAGCATTTT.

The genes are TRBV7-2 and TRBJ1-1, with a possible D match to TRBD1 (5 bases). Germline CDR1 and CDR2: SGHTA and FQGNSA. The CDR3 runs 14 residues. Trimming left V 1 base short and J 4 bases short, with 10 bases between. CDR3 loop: CASSLEGQGTEAFF. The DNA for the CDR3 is TGTGCCAGCAGCTTAGAGGGGCAGGGCACTGAAGCTTTCTTT.

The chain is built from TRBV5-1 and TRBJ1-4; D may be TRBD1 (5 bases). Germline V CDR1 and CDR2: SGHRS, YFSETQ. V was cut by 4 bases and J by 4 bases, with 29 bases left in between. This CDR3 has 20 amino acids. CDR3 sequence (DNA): TGCGCCAGCAGCGGCTCCCCTAGGACACCTCTTAGGGGCATTAATGAAAAACTGTTTTTT. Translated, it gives CASSGSPRTPLRGINEKLFF.

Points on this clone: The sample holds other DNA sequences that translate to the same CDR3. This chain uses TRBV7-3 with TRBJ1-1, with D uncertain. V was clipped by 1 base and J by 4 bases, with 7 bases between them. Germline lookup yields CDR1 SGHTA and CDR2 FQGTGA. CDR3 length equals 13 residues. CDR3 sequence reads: CASSLKRGTEAFF. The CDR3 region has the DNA TGTGCCAGCAGCTTAAAGCGGGGCACTGAAGCTTTCTTT.

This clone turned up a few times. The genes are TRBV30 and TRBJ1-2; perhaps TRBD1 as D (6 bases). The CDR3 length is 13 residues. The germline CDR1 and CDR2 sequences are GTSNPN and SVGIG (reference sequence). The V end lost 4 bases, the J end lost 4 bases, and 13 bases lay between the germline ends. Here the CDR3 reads CAWNLQGPYGYTF. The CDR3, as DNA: TGTGCCTGGAACCTCCAGGGGCCCTATGGCTACACCTTC. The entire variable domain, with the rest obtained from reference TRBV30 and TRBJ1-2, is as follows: SQTIHQWPATLVQPVGSPLSLECTVEGTSNPNLYWYRQAAGRGLQLLFYSVGIGQISSEVPQNLSASRPQDRQFILSSKKLLLSDSGFYLCAWNLQGPYGYTFGSGTRLTVV.

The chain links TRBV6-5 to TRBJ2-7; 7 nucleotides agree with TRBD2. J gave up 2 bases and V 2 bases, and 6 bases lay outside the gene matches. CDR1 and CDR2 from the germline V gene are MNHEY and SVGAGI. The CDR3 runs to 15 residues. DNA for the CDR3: TGTGCCAGCAGTTACGCAGCTAGCGGAACCTACGAGCAGTACTTC. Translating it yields CASSYAASGTYEQYF.

This chain's CDR3 is CASSFGLAGGRLAKNIQYF. CDR3 sequence (DNA): TGTGCCAGCAGTTTCGGACTAGCGGGAGGAAGGTTGGCCAAAAACATTCAGTACTTC. The chain carries TRBV28 and TRBJ2-4; 14 bases fit TRBD2. The CDR3 spans 19 residues. Trimming cost V 3 bases and J 1 base; bases outside gene matches: 8. Germline CDR1 and CDR2: MDHEN and SYDVKM.

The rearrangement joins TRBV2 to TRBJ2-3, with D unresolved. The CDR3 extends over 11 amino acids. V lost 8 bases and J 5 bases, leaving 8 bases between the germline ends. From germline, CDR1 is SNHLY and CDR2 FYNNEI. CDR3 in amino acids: CASGRRDTQYF. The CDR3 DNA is TGTGCCAGCGGCCGGCGAGATACGCAGTATTTT.

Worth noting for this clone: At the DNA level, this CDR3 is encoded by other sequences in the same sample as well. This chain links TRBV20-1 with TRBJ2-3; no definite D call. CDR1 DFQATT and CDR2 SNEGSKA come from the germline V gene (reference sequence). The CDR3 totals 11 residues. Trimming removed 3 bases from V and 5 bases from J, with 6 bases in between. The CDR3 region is CSARLRDTQYF. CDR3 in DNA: TGCAGTGCTAGGCTTAGAGATACGCAGTATTTT.

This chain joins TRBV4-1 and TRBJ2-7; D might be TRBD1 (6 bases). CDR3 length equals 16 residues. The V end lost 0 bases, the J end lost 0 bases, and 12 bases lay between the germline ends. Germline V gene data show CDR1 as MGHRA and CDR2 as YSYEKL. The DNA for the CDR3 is TGCGCCAGCAGCCAAGATTTAGCCAGGGGCTCCTACGAGCAGTACTTC. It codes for CASSQDLARGSYEQYF.

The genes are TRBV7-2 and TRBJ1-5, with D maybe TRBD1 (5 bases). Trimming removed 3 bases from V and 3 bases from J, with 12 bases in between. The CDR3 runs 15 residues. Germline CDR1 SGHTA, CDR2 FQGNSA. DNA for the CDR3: TGTGCCAGCAGCTTGGGGGACTTTTTCAATCAGCCCCAGCATTTT. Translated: CASSLGDFFNQPQHF.

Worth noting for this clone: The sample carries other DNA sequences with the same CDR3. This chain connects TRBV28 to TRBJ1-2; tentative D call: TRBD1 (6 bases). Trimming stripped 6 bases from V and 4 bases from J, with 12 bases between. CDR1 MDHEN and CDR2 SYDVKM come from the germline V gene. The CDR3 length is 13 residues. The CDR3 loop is CASRLTGSYGYTF. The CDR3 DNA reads TGTGCCAGCAGACTTACAGGGAGCTATGGCTACACCTTC.

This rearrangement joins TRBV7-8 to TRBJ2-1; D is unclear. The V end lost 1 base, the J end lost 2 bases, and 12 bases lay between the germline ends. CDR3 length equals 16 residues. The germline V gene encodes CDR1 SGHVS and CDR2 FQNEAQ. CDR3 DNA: TGTGCCAGCAGCTTAGGGGCCGGGCTTGCCTACAATGAGCAGTTCTTC. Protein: CASSLGAGLAYNEQFF.

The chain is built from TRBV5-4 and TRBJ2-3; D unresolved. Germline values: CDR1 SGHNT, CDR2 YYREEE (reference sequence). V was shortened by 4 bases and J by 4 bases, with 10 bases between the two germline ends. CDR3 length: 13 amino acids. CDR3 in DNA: TGTGCCAGCAGCCCTTGGGCTGCAGATACGCAGTATTTT. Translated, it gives CASSPWAADTQYF.

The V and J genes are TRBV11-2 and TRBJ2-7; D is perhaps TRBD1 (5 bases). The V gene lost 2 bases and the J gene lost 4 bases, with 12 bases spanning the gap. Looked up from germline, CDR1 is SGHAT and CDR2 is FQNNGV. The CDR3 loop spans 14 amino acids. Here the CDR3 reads CASSLSGNIYEQYF. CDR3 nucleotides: TGTGCCAGCAGCTTATCAGGGAATATTTACGAGCAGTACTTC.

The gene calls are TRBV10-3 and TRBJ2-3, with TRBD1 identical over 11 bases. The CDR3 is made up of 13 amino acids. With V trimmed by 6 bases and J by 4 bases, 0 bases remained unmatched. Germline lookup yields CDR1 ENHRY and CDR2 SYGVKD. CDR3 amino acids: CAIRDRGPDTQYF. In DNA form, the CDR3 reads TGTGCCATCAGGGACAGGGGGCCAGATACGCAGTATTTT.

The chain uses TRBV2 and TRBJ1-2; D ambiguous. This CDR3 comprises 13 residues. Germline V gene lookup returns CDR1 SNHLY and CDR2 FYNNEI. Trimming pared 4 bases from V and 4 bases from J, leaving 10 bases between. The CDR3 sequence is CASSALSIYGYTF. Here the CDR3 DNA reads TGTGCCAGCAGTGCACTGAGCATCTATGGCTACACCTTC.

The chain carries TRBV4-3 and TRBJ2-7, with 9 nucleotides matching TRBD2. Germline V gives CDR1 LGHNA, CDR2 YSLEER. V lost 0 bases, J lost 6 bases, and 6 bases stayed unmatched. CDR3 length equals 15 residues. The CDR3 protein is CASSQEVAGVSEQYF. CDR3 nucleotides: TGCGCCAGCAGCCAAGAGGTAGCGGGAGTCTCCGAGCAGTACTTC.